Described below is a single T cell receptor (beta chain) sequence and its context. This sample stems from a study of OX40 agonist ivuxolimab in advanced cancers. The method was immunoSEQ multiplex PCR; TCRdb's version includes in-frame clones alone and lacks a portion of them. The sample has tens of thousands of clones; approximately 79% are singletons. V was clipped by 1 base and J by 8 bases, with 11 bases between them. Germline assignment: CDR1 SGHAT and CDR2 FQNNGV. CDR3 length equals 13 residues. The chain combines TRBV11-2 with TRBJ1-1, with D possibly TRBD1 on 6 matching bases. This receptor was obtained from an adult with an advanced solid tumor such as melanoma, head and neck, liver or kidney cancer. The material sequenced was CD4+ or CD8+ T cells sorted from blood, taken in a trial of the OX40 agonist ivuxolimab. The CDR3 sequence: CASSLGTGTEAFF. The CDR3 DNA follows: TGTGCCAGCAGCTTAGGAACGGGGACAGAAGCTTTCTTT.